The TCR beta chain under discussion was sequenced for a study of memory CD4+ T cells and cytomegalovirus serostatus. For the study at large: This sample comes from healthy Belgian adults, several CMV seropositive, 20 to 25 seronegative.

The CDR3 totals 14 residues. The V and J ends lost 5 bases and 5 bases respectively, with 13 bases between them. CDR1 and CDR2 (germline): SGHTA, FQGNSA. In the source study's methods: After removing out-of-frame reads, millions of distinct TCRbeta sequences remained. Using immunoSEQ multiplex PCR, the repertoire was profiled, and TCRdb retains in-frame clones only, with some absent. The V and J calls and the clone size are those of that table, but D and trimming were determined from the DNA. Of fewer than 40,000 clones listed, 75% to 80% are singletons. The sort gate was single viable CD3+CD4+CD8-CD45RO+ cells for memory CD4+ T cells. CD4+ T cells were isolated by positive magnetic selection.

The chain is built from TRBV7-2 and TRBJ1-5, with a weak D call TRBD1 (5 bases). This sequence originates from an adult in good health and CMV-seronegative. Sequenced sample: memory CD4+ T cells from blood. The CDR3 DNA is TGTGCCAGCAGCGCCCAGGGCGCGGATCAGCCCCAGCATTTT. This gives the protein CASSAQGADQPQHF.